This T cell receptor beta chain was captured by sequencing in a study of blood T cell repertoires in COVID-19 (TCRdb year 2020). Context from the whole study: Samples from collaborators originated in the United States, Italy and Spain and spanned both the acute and convalescent phases of COVID-19. The repertoires were made available in a free public database intended to serve as a resource for research on the immune response to SARS-CoV-2. The prospective study material was composed of cDNA or gDNA derived from T cells, B-cell-depleted T cells, or PBMCs. Samples were obtained from the ongoing ImmuneRACE study (first 160 participants) and from some 1,300 subjects provided by 6 global collaborators. The sample metadata nearly always contained a de-identified subject ID, COVID-19 status, age in years and sex. Deeply sampled blood TCRbeta repertoires from subjects exposed to, actively infected with, or recovered from COVID-19 were included in the dataset. Where available, HLA class I and class II types were obtained from metadata supplied by the sample provider rather than from assay-based typing. What the work shows at the level of the full study, not this receptor alone: The quantity of clinical and demographic metadata differed by source and by participant and was supplied without curation.

TCRbeta CDR3 regions were amplified from genomic DNA using the immunoSEQ Assay, a bias-controlled multiplex PCR. In the authors' own workflow: The number of nucleated cells in each sample was estimated from the amplification of reference gene primers within the assay. Sequence reads were collapsed and filtered to measure the absolute abundance of every unique TCRbeta CDR3 rearrangement. For each sample, productive Simpson clonality was calculated by taking the square root of Simpson's diversity index across productive rearrangements. TCRdb re-hosts the immuneACCESS table, in-frame sequences only. Its copies lack some clones; in the studies checked, an unresolved V gene accounts for under half of them, and the cause for the rest is not known. D and trimming come from the DNA, and the V and J calls and clone size come from that table. The sample yields approximately 260,000 clones; over 80% were counted once. The ten biggest clones cover under 5.5% of the sample.

A second Seattle source provided samples from volunteer blood donors who had recovered from COVID-19. Each collaborating institution followed its own protocols to collect whole blood in K2EDTA tubes. For TCRbeta analysis, collaborators shipped samples in one of three forms: frozen whole blood, isolated PBMCs, or DNA extracted from either of those sample types. About this clone itself: What antigen it recognizes has not been identified. The input lacks base qualities; no much larger clone sits a single base away.

The germline V and J ends show losses of 4 bases and 4 bases respectively, and no gene match explains 7 bases of the junction. The CDR3 runs 15 amino acids, cysteine and phenylalanine included. Only the CDR3 DNA stays, 45 bases, in frame from base 1. According to the germline V gene (reference sequence), CDR1 reads LGHDT and CDR2 reads YNNKEL. The V and J segments used are TRBV3-1 (or the pseudogene TRBV3-2) and TRBJ2-1; 7 central nucleotides agree with TRBD2. The receptor was isolated from a man in his 60s who had recovered from COVID-19. Sequencing was performed on peripheral blood. The sequence in DNA is TGTGCCAGCAGCCGCGGACTAGTAGTTTACAATGAGCAGTTCTTC. Its coded protein is CASSRGLVVYNEQFF.